Listed below are T cell receptor beta chains from one sample, sequenced in a study of Graves' ophthalmopathy and Graves' hyperthyroidism. TCRdb redid the calling of the multiplex PCR reads with MiXCR, one entry per CDR3 protein. The sample records 600,000 to 700,000 distinct CDR3 sequences, over 40% being singletons. The specimen sequenced was peripheral blood. All receptors derive from an adult man with Graves' ophthalmopathy. Each CDR3 is given with its conserved first and last residue. The D gene is left open where the match is weak. A clone size is listed for some rows: how often the clone was seen (once, few, many), or a class if it is expanded.

D	V	J	size	CDR3	DNA
TRBD1	TRBV4-1	TRBJ2-5	many	CASSLYRDSGETQYF	TGCGCCAGCAGCCTATACCGGGACAGTGGAGAGACCCAGTACTTC
.	TRBV2	TRBJ2-3	.	CASSEVYRASTDTQYF	TGTGCCAGCAGTGAAGTGTACAGGGCTAGCACAGATACGCAGTATTTT
TRBD1	TRBV10-3	TRBJ2-2	.	CASSGPTGRVTGELFF	TGTGCCAGCAGTGGGCCGACAGGGCGGGTCACCGGGGAGCTGTTTTTT
.	TRBV2	TRBJ1-5	many	CASRPGYSNQPQHF	TGTGCCAGCAGGCCCGGATATAGCAATCAGCCCCAGCATTTT
TRBD1	TRBV14	TRBJ2-5	.	CASRAGGFGETQYF	TGTGCCAGCAGGGCAGGGGGCTTCGGGGAGACCCAGTACTTC
.	TRBV5-6	TRBJ2-2	once	CASSLTAGKPGELFF	TGTGCCAGCAGCTTGACCGCGGGAAAGCCCGGGGAGCTGTTTTTT
TRBD1	TRBV6-5	TRBJ2-7	.	CASSRGQVGYEQYF	TGTGCCAGCAGCCGAGGACAGGTGGGGTACGAGCAGTACTTC
.	TRBV7-3	TRBJ1-1	.	CASSFRDSGGGSEAFF	TGTGCCAGCAGCTTTCGGGACTCGGGCGGAGGCTCTGAAGCTTTCTTT
.	TRBV19	TRBJ2-7	once	CASSLGEGVFYEQYF	TGTGCCAGTAGTCTGGGGGAGGGGGTATTCTACGAGCAGTACTTC
.	TRBV12-3/TRBV12-4	TRBJ2-7	few	CASSIKGNEQYF	TGTGCCAGCAGTATCAAAGGGAACGAGCAGTACTTC
.	TRBV29-1	TRBJ2-5	many	CSVEIAGVPETQYF	TGCAGCGTTGAAATAGCAGGAGTGCCAGAGACCCAGTACTTC
.	TRBV7-9	TRBJ1-1	.	CASSAGGAANTEASF	TGTGCCAGCAGCGCCGGTGGGGCTGCCAACACTGAAGCTTCCTTT
.	TRBV25-1	TRBJ1-6	few	CASSAKGGSDNSPLHF	TGTGCCAGCAGTGCGAAGGGGGGGTCGGACAATTCACCCCTCCACTTT
TRBD1	TRBV7-9	TRBJ1-2	many	CASSSGTGLYGYTF	TGTGCCAGCAGCTCTGGGACAGGACTCTATGGCTACACCTTC
TRBD2	TRBV10-2	TRBJ2-2	many	CASGAGGHLGTGELFF	TGCGCCAGCGGGGCGGGGGGGCATCTAGGCACCGGGGAGCTGTTTTTT
.	TRBV6-5	TRBJ2-2	.	CASRSADPSNTGELFF	TGTGCCAGCAGATCCGCAGACCCGTCGAACACCGGGGAGCTGTTTTTT
TRBD1	TRBV12-3/TRBV12-4	TRBJ1-2	many	CASSRTGGSYGYTF	TGTGCCAGCAGCAGAACAGGGGGCAGCTATGGCTACACCTTC
.	TRBV4-3	TRBJ1-1	few	CASSQVRDWNTEAFF	TGCGCCAGCAGCCAAGTTCGGGACTGGAACACTGAAGCTTTCTTT
.	TRBV29-1	TRBJ1-1	.	CSVETEMNTEAFF	TGCAGCGTTGAAACGGAGATGAACACTGAAGCTTTCTTT
.	TRBV30	TRBJ1-1	few	CACNRQVTEAFF	TGTGCCTGTAACAGACAAGTGACTGAAGCTTTCTTT
TRBD1	TRBV10-3	TRBJ1-1	.	CAISGTGGGYTEAFF	TGTGCCATCAGTGGGACAGGGGGAGGCTACACTGAAGCTTTCTTT
TRBD1	TRBV7-9	TRBJ1-2	many	CASSHRDRANYGYTF	TGTGCCAGCAGCCACCGGGACAGGGCGAACTATGGCTACACCTTC
.	TRBV12-3/TRBV12-4	TRBJ1-1	few	CASSLAGFVNTEAFF	TGTGCCAGCAGTTTGGCAGGGTTCGTGAACACTGAAGCTTTCTTT
.	TRBV6-6	TRBJ2-7	few	CASSYGTFYEQYF	TGTGCCAGCAGTTACGGGACTTTCTACGAGCAGTACTTC
.	TRBV4-1	TRBJ2-5	many	CASSQTFQGPETQYF	TGCGCCAGCAGCCAGACCTTTCAGGGTCCAGAGACCCAGTACTTC
TRBD2	TRBV12-5	TRBJ2-2	.	CASGPAGTWVTGELFF	TGTGCTAGTGGTCCAGCGGGGACTTGGGTGACCGGGGAGCTGTTTTTT
TRBD1	TRBV19	TRBJ1-1	many	CASRHTTGQLTEAFF	TGTGCCAGTAGGCATACCACGGGACAGCTCACTGAAGCTTTCTTT
TRBD1	TRBV29-1	TRBJ1-1	.	CSWTGATEAFF	TGCAGCTGGACAGGGGCCACTGAAGCTTTCTTT
.	TRBV2	TRBJ2-3	.	CASSDASGTDTQYF	TGTGCCAGCAGTGATGCTAGCGGCACAGATACGCAGTATTTT
.	TRBV7-2	TRBJ2-5	.	CASSLDLGGGVETQYF	TGTGCCAGCAGCTTGGATTTAGGTGGAGGGGTGGAGACCCAGTACTTC
.	TRBV2	TRBJ2-7	many	CASSEEFNPPYEQYF	TGTGCCAGCAGTGAGGAGTTCAATCCTCCCTACGAGCAGTACTTC
TRBD1	TRBV20-1	TRBJ1-2	few	CSARNPYSTGGERYGYTF	TGCAGTGCTAGAAATCCCTATTCAACAGGGGGCGAACGCTATGGCTACACCTTC
.	TRBV30	TRBJ1-1	few	CAWSVGWNTEAFF	TGTGCCTGGAGTGTAGGATGGAACACTGAAGCTTTCTTT
.	TRBV19	TRBJ1-4	many	CASNHGGHNEKLFF	TGTGCCTCCAATCACGGGGGCCACAATGAAAAACTGTTTTTT
.	TRBV18	TRBJ1-6	few	CASSPYSENSPLHF	TGTGCCAGCTCACCATACTCGGAGAATTCACCCCTCCACTTT
.	TRBV10-3	TRBJ2-5	.	CAISVGADQETQYF	TGTGCCATCAGTGTAGGCGCCGATCAAGAGACCCAGTACTTC
.	TRBV25-1	TRBJ1-2	.	CACSARRGPNSYGYTF	.
.	TRBV10-2	TRBJ1-5	.	CASVGSGSNQPQHF	TGCGCCAGCGTCGGTAGCGGGAGCAATCAGCCCCAGCATTTT
.	TRBV10-3	TRBJ1-2	.	CADRPEGTNSGNTF	TGTGCCGACCGACCTGAAGGGACAAACTCTGGAAACACCTTC
.	TRBV12-3/TRBV12-4	TRBJ1-2	many	CASGRDYGYTF	TGTGCCAGCGGTAGGGACTATGGCTACACCTTC
TRBD2	TRBV9	TRBJ2-1	few	CASSALAGGRNEQFF	TGTGCCAGCAGCGCCCTAGCGGGGGGGCGCAATGAGCAGTTCTTC
TRBD1	TRBV9	TRBJ2-2	.	CASGVVGTEPTGELFF	TGTGCCAGCGGCGTAGTAGGGACAGAACCTACCGGGGAGCTGTTTTTT
.	TRBV19	TRBJ1-1	few	CAWKRGHLNTEAFF	TGTGCCTGGAAAAGGGGACACCTGAACACTGAAGCTTTCTTT
.	TRBV12-5	TRBJ1-5	.	CASGGGILSNQPQHF	TGTGCTAGTGGGGGGGGGATCCTTAGCAATCAGCCCCAGCATTTT
TRBD1	TRBV25-1	TRBJ2-5	.	CASSESMGTGGLVTQYF	TGTGCCAGCAGTGAATCCATGGGGACAGGGGGCTTGGTGACCCAGTACTTC
TRBD1	TRBV6-4	TRBJ2-3	.	CASRRQGASTDTQYF	TGTGCCAGCAGGAGACAGGGGGCTAGCACAGATACGCAGTATTTT
.	TRBV7-6	TRBJ2-7	.	CASSLEVGASYEQYF	TGTGCCAGCAGCTTAGAGGTGGGGGCGTCCTACGAGCAGTACTTC
.	TRBV29-1	TRBJ1-2	many	CSVETGYGYTF	TGCAGCGTCGAAACAGGGTATGGCTACACCTTC
.	TRBV30	TRBJ1-2	few	CAWSPPGSYGYTF	TGTGCCTGGAGTCCCCCAGGCTCGTATGGCTACACCTTC
.	TRBV24-1	TRBJ1-2	many	CATSEGQPNYGYTF	TGTGCCACCAGTGAAGGACAACCTAACTATGGCTACACCTTC
TRBD1	TRBV5-6	TRBJ1-2	many	CASTLGQGVNVYGYTF	TGTGCCAGCACCCTAGGTCAGGGGGTGAACGTCTATGGCTACACCTTC
TRBD1	TRBV20-1	TRBJ2-5	many	CSARRQGAIAETQYF	TGCAGTGCTAGGAGACAGGGGGCGATCGCAGAGACCCAGTACTTC
.	TRBV10-3	TRBJ2-2	few	CASSYFVGRVGELFF	TGTGCCAGCAGTTACTTCGTGGGACGTGTCGGGGAGCTGTTTTTT
.	TRBV12-3/TRBV12-4	TRBJ1-3	.	CASSPLGLSGSTIYF	TGTGCCAGCAGCCCCCTCGGTCTCTCTGGAAGCACCATATATTTT
.	TRBV7-9	TRBJ1-2	many	CASSLAEGGGYTF	TGTGCCAGCAGCTTAGCGGAGGGGGGAGGCTACACCTTC